There are a few counts of the clone carrying this T cell receptor (beta chain). The sample originates from a study of blood T cells in healthy people across ages. A second PCR, run for 7 to 11 cycles, used a sample-barcoded 5' primer plus a J-beta primer mix. TCRdb redid the calling of the 5' RACE reads with MiXCR, one entry per CDR3 protein. This repertoire shows fewer than 800,000 distinct CDR3 sequences, around 25% found once; its top ten account for 9.4%. The CDR3 has 14 residues. Germline-derived CDR1 and CDR2 are SEHNR and FQNEAQ (reference sequence). V trimming: 5 bases; J trimming: 4 bases; junction bases outside the gene matches: 6. Aged roughly 6 to 100, donors were systemically healthy Caucasians from Russia. The sample was also reused in another study, on T cells of mothers and their children. As that report states: Donors comprised three healthy Caucasian mothers plus their six children. In both related and unrelated pairs, TCR recombination output is shaped similarly by thymic selection.

The receptor's source is a boy between 5 and 17 years old in good health. This chain joins TRBV7-9 and TRBJ2-3, with TRBD2 matching 7 bases. Material: blood. The CDR3 DNA follows: TGTGCCAGCAGCGCCCGGGGGGATCCAGATACGCAGTATTTT. Protein: CASSARGDPDTQYF.